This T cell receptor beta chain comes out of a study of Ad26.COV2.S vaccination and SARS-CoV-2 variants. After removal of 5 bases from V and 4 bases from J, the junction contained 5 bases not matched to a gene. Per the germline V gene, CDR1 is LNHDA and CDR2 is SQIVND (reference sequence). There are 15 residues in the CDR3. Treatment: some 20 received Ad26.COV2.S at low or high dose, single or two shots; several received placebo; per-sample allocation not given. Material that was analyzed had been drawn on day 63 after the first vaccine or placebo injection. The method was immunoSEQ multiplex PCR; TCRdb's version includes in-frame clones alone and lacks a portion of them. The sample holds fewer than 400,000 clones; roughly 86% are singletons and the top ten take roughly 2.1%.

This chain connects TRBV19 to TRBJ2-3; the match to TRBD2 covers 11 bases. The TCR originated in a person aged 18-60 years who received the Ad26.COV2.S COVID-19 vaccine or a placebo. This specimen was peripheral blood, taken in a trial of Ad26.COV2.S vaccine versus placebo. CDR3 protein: CASSLAGGRADTQYF. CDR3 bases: TGTGCCAGTAGTTTAGCGGGGGGGCGTGCAGATACGCAGTATTTT. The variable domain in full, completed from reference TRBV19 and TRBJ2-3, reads DGGITQSPKYLFRKEGQNVTLSCEQNLNHDAMYWYRQDPGQGLRLIYYSQIVNDFQKGDIAEGYSVSREKKESFPLTVTSAQKNPTAFYLCASSLAGGRADTQYFGPGTRLTVL.